The source of this TCR beta chain is a study of prognosis after radiotherapy for stage I lung cancer (dated by TCRdb to the early 2020s). With respect to the entire study: Between early 2018 and January 2019, roughly 20 patients with stage I NSCLC were enrolled in Nanjing, China. Enrolled patients comprised around 13 with newly diagnosed primary stage I lung tumors and 5 or 6 with oligometastatic NSCLC after surgical resection of the primary tumor. All patients were considered medically inoperable, owing to comorbidities in approximately twelve and refusal of surgery in 6 or 7. Ages in the cohort of 10 to 15 men and about 6 women ranged from roughly 50 to 90 years, with a median of 74. On tumor histology, twelve patients had adenocarcinoma and several had squamous cell carcinoma. SBRT was given in 3 to 5 fractions with a biologically effective dose of at least 100 Gy, using image-guided IMRT or VMAT. No patient received concurrent therapy alongside SBRT. After SBRT, distant metastases developed in about 20% of the 19 patients at a median of 7 months, while the remaining 15 patients had no significant progression. Peripheral blood TCR beta repertoires were profiled in stage I NSCLC patients before and after stereotactic body radiotherapy, and the repertoires were related to distant failure. A total of approximately 40 blood samples from approximately 20 patients were sequenced, with one sample obtained before and one obtained after SBRT for each patient. What the research found in general, with its limitations: No adjustment for multiple comparisons was applied to any of the reported P values. The small cohort and short follow-up limited the study, so independent validation of the findings is needed. A decrease in unique TCR clone counts was observed after SBRT (median approximately 10,000 before versus some 6,900 after; Wilcoxon paired P=0.011). TRBV and TRBJ usage frequencies reportedly varied with metastasis status, involving two V genes at baseline and some ten V and two J genes after SBRT. No determination of tumor specificity was made for expanded TCR clones. Post-SBRT Shannon entropy and its change from baseline were lower in patients who developed distant metastases; baseline Shannon entropy was not associated with metastases.

This clonotype was found a few times. There is no known antigen for this receptor. There are no base qualities to consult, and no much larger clone falls within one base. Two rounds of multiplex PCR on genomic DNA were used to amplify the TCR beta CDR3 region. In the first PCR round, primers specific to each TRBV and TRBJ gene were used, and the primer sequences were filed in Chinese patent CN105087789A. The second PCR round used universal primers. The Roche High Pure PCR Template Preparation Kit was used to extract genomic DNA from frozen PBMCs. Libraries were sequenced paired-end with 151 bp reads on an Illumina HiSeq 3000. Concerning the study's data processing: CutAdapt was used to discard raw reads that did not contain the multiplex PCR primer sequences. Using PEAR, the high-quality paired reads were merged into contigs. By alignment to reference sequences, MiXCR assigned TRB V, D and J gene segments to each contig. To remove sequencing errors, CDR3 sequences were clustered according to base quality and sequence similarity. Diversity was measured as Shannon entropy normalized by the natural log of productive TCR sequence number. To get clonality, Shannon entropy was divided by the natural log of the number of unique clonotypes, and that result was subtracted from one. Progression-free survival cut-offs for repertoire metrics were chosen using the Youden index of ROC curves, with analyses run in R 3.5.3. The public reads were quality trimmed at Q25 with fastp and then assembled into clones with MiXCR by TCRdb, keeping productive beta chains. Here each entry gathers all rows of one CDR3 protein and keeps the most common genes and DNA. The V and J calls shown here were made by TCRdb, not taken from the authors' results. The sample table contains about 19,000 distinct CDR3 sequences; only one count was recorded for 40% to 55% of them. The top ten clones comprise approximately 32% of the sample.

The CDR3 numbers 17 residues from cysteine through phenylalanine. Only the CDR3 region is kept as DNA, spanning 51 bases read in frame from base 1. Trimming takes 3 bases off V and 8 bases off J; junction bases not matched to a gene: 16. No patient had a history of other malignancies or prior chemotherapy or radiotherapy, and all had node-negative disease on CT and PET/CT. At each of the two time points, roughly 6.5 milliliters of peripheral venous blood were collected into EDTA tubes. PBMCs were isolated by Ficoll-Paque Plus density-gradient centrifugation. Samples were stored at -80°C immediately after collection until analysis.

The receptor's source is a donor over 45 with non-small cell lung cancer. The chain links TRBV12-3 or TRBV12-4 with TRBJ2-1, and TRBD2 matches 7 of the central bases. The specimen comprised PBMCs, sampled before or after stereotactic body radiation therapy (not recorded which). The CDR3 has the sequence CASSFCNPSGSQHEQFF. The nucleotide sequence is given as TGTGCCAGCAGTTTTTGTAATCCTAGCGGTAGTCAACATGAGCAGTTCTTC.